Below, one TCR beta chain is given with its context. The junction does not match germline at one end; this may be a read error. The protocol was immunoSEQ multiplex PCR, while the TCRdb copy is restricted to in-frame clones and leaves out a portion. The data contain fewer than 300,000 clones, almost 85% of them singletons. CDR3 size: 18 residues. The germline gives CDR1 LNHNV, CDR2 YYDKDF (reference sequence). The sample originates from a study of control samples from healthy donors and cancer patients. The sample taken for sequencing was PBMCs. This chain joins TRBV15 and TRBJ1-4, with a tentative D call TRBD1 (6 bases). The clonotype comes from a woman aged 55-70 years with lung cancer. The CDR3 DNA reads TGTGCCATCAGCGGAGAACGGGGGCTGGGAACCCGACCTGAAAAACTGTTTTTT. Amino acids: CAISGERGLGTRPEKLFF.